The 32 T cell receptor beta chains below come from one sample, sequenced in a study of T cell responses to AZD1222 COVID-19 vaccine. Sequenced by immunoSEQ multiplex PCR; TCRdb stores in-frame clones only, minus some. The top ten clones hold 4.7% of a sample with fewer than 150,000 clones, approximately 91% of them seen once. The sample was peripheral blood, taken on day 0 of AZD1222 vaccination. These receptors were taken from an adult in good health.

This chain joins TRBV9 and TRBJ2-1, with 7 nucleotides matching TRBD2. CDR1 is SGDLS, CDR2 YYNGEE, per germline. CDR3 length: 15 residues. V was clipped by 0 bases and J by 6 bases; unmatched bases: 6. CDR3 coding DNA: TGTGCCAGCAGCGTAGAAGGGAGGGATAGCAATGAGCAGTTCTTC. Protein sequence: CASSVEGRDSNEQFF.

This clone appeared once. The chain has TRBV27 and TRBJ2-7; 7 bases match TRBD1. This CDR3 has 13 residues. Germline V gene sequence: CDR1 MNHEY, CDR2 SMNVEV (reference sequence). In DNA, the CDR3 is TGTGCCAGCAGTTTGCGCCGGGACAGTTGGTTAACGGTC. This codes for CASSLRRDSWLTV.

The V gene is TRBV28, the J gene TRBJ2-5; D is possibly TRBD2 (7 bases). Between the trimmed V and J ends, which lost 6 bases and 4 bases, there was a span of 15 bases. Germline CDR1 MDHEN, CDR2 SYDVKM. The CDR3 totals 14 residues. The CDR3 loop is CASRPWGGRETQYF. CDR3 DNA sequence: TGTGCCAGCAGGCCCTGGGGGGGCAGAGAGACCCAGTACTTC.

The chain is built from TRBV12-5 and TRBJ2-1; TRBD1 is a possible D gene (5 bases). V was shortened by 6 bases and J by 8 bases, with 14 bases between the two germline ends. The CDR3 is 13 amino acids. Germline CDR1 LGHNT, CDR2 FRNRAP. Here the CDR3 DNA reads TGTGCTAGTGGAGACATAGGGGTGCATGAGCAGTTCTTC. Translating gives CASGDIGVHEQFF.

The chain couples TRBV13 to TRBJ1-1; D may be TRBD1 (6 bases). The CDR3 runs 15 residues. Germline V gene data show CDR1 as PRHDT and CDR2 as FYEKMQ (reference sequence). The V and J ends lost 6 bases and 6 bases respectively, with 20 bases between them. The CDR3 loop reads CASRRLGAKASEAFF. DNA of the CDR3: TGTGCCAGCAGGAGGTTGGGGGCCAAGGCCTCTGAAGCTTTCTTT.

V is TRBV7-8 and J is TRBJ1-1, with D maybe TRBD1 (5 bases). The CDR3 has 17 amino acids. Trimming removed 3 bases from V and 4 bases from J, with 21 bases in between. The germline V gene has CDR1 SGHVS and CDR2 FQNEAQ. The CDR3 nucleotides are TGTGCCAGCAGCTTCCACGGGAGACGGGGGATCTTCACTGAAGCTTTCTTT. This sequence encodes CASSFHGRRGIFTEAFF.

In this sample, this clone turned up once. The V call is TRBV5-4, the J call TRBJ1-1; D is possibly TRBD1 (6 bases). Trimming stripped 4 bases from V and 1 base from J, with 14 bases between. Per germline, CDR1 SGHNT and CDR2 YYREEE (reference sequence). The CDR3 spans 15 residues. The CDR3 is CASSPPGQRNTEAFF. The CDR3, as DNA: TGTGCCAGCAGCCCTCCCGGACAGAGGAACACTGAAGCTTTCTTT.

The rearrangement uses TRBV6-1 and TRBJ2-5; 10 nucleotides line up with TRBD2. This CDR3 comprises 16 residues. With V trimmed by 4 bases and J by 5 bases, 10 bases remained unmatched. From germline, CDR1 is MNHNS and CDR2 SASEGT. CDR3 residues: CASSALSGGARETQYF. The CDR3 DNA reads as TGTGCCAGCAGTGCCCTGAGCGGGGGGGCCCGGGAGACCCAGTACTTC.

The chain has TRBV4-1 and TRBJ1-5; D possibly corresponds to TRBD1 (5 bases). CDR1 and CDR2 from the germline V gene are MGHRA and YSYEKL. Between the trimmed V and J ends, which lost 3 bases and 12 bases, there was a span of 18 bases. The CDR3 loop spans 14 amino acids. CDR3 sequence: CASSQFGGGDFQHF. DNA for the CDR3: TGCGCCAGCAGCCAGTTTGGGGGAGGGGACTTCCAGCATTTT.

This chain connects TRBV5-4 to TRBJ1-2, with TRBD1 matching over 12 bases. V was pared by 3 bases and J by 5 bases, with 2 bases of the junction left unmatched. The CDR3 extends over 14 amino acids. Germline V gene lookup returns CDR1 SGHNT and CDR2 YYREEE (reference sequence). Here the CDR3 reads CASSWDRGRYGYTF. The CDR3, as DNA: TGTGCCAGCAGCTGGGACAGGGGGCGATATGGCTACACCTTC.

V gene TRBV30 combines with J gene TRBJ1-1, with 9 bases identical to TRBD1. Germline V gene lookup returns CDR1 GTSNPN and CDR2 SVGIG (reference sequence). V lost 8 bases and J lost 1; bases outside the gene matches: 5. The CDR3 runs to 13 residues. In nucleotides, the CDR3 is TGTGCCAGCAGGGACAGGGAGAACACTGAAGCTTTCTTT. This gives the protein CASRDRENTEAFF.

The chain uses TRBV29-1 and TRBJ1-6, with D unresolved. V lost 4 bases, J lost 1 base, and 14 bases lay in between. Germline CDR1 reads SQVTM; CDR2 reads ANQGSEA. The CDR3 spans 16 residues. The CDR3 here is CSVVIFNPSYNSPLHF. The CDR3 region has the DNA TGCAGCGTTGTTATTTTTAATCCTTCCTATAATTCACCCCTCCACTTT.

In regard to this clone: The junction does not match germline at one end; this may be a read error. The chain is built from TRBV30 and TRBJ1-2; D is unresolved. Germline CDR1 GTSNPN, CDR2 SVGIG (reference sequence). The length of the CDR3 is 10 residues. CDR3 coding DNA: TGTGCCTGGCTTACAGCCGACTTCATCTTC. It specifies CAWLTADFIF.

The rearrangement joins TRBV7-6 to TRBJ2-3, with TRBD2 identical over 8 bases. Germline-derived CDR1 and CDR2 are SGHVS and FNYEAQ. CDR3 length: 14 residues. The V gene end was trimmed by 4 bases and the J gene end by 4 bases; junction bases not matched to a gene: 4. The CDR3 sequence: CASSSSGPPDTQYF. DNA for the CDR3: TGTGCCAGCAGCTCTAGCGGGCCTCCAGATACGCAGTATTTT.

V gene TRBV27 combines with J gene TRBJ1-2, with D uncertain. Germline CDR1 MNHEY, CDR2 SMNVEV (reference sequence). The CDR3 sequence is 15 residues long. V was shortened by 5 bases and J by 9 bases, with 22 bases between the two germline ends. The CDR3 sequence is CASSATAVLRLSYTF. DNA for the CDR3: TGTGCCAGCAGTGCAACGGCAGTCTTGCGTTTGAGCTACACCTTC.

As for this clone: Different DNA sequences within this sample yield the same CDR3. The chain employs TRBV7-9 and TRBJ1-1; D not certain. Germline V CDR1 and CDR2: SEHNR, FQNEAQ (reference sequence). Trimming removed 0 bases from V and 2 bases from J, with 4 bases in between. The CDR3 covers 13 residues. The CDR3 sequence is CASSLARNTEAFF. In DNA form, the CDR3 reads TGTGCCAGCAGCTTAGCACGAAACACTGAAGCTTTCTTT.

The genes are TRBV6-5 and TRBJ1-3; the D is unclear. Germline assignment: CDR1 MNHEY and CDR2 SVGAGI. This CDR3 region has 15 residues. The germline V and J ends were trimmed by 0 bases and 0 bases, with 6 bases remaining between them. Written as DNA, the CDR3 is TGTGCCAGCAGTTACTCGCCAAGCTCTGGAAACACCATATATTTT. This codes for CASSYSPSSGNTIYF.

V and J are TRBV29-1 and TRBJ1-2; D is unclear. V lost 1 base and J 7 bases, leaving 7 bases between the germline ends. From germline, CDR1 is SQVTM and CDR2 ANQGSEA. The CDR3 covers 11 residues. The CDR3, as DNA: TGCAGCGTTGAAGCAACCCCTGGCTACACCTTC. It yields the protein CSVEATPGYTF.

J is TRBJ1-2 and V is TRBV7-9, with D possibly TRBD1 on 6 matching bases. CDR1 and CDR2 from the germline V gene are SEHNR and FQNEAQ (reference sequence). The CDR3 is 14 residues long. Between the trimmed V and J ends, which lost 3 bases and 4 bases, there was a span of 12 bases. This CDR3 is CASSFEQGVYGYTF. The CDR3 DNA sequence: TGTGCCAGCAGCTTTGAACAGGGTGTCTATGGCTACACCTTC.

This clone has just one count. This chain links TRBV27 with TRBJ2-5; no firm D call. Trimming cost V 5 bases and J 4 bases, with 14 bases left between them. The CDR3 is 14 amino acids. CDR1 and CDR2 (germline): MNHEY, SMNVEV (reference sequence). The CDR3 nucleotides are TGTGCCAGCAGTATCTCTATAGAGGTAGAGACCCAGTACTTC. This translates into CASSISIEVETQYF.

V and J are TRBV28 and TRBJ2-1, with D perhaps TRBD2 (6 bases). The V gene's germline CDR1 is MDHEN and CDR2 SYDVKM. V lost 0 bases and J lost 4, with 16 bases in between. CDR3 length equals 17 residues. This CDR3 reads CASSLWGTGDLYNEQFF. The DNA for the CDR3 is TGTGCCAGCAGTTTATGGGGGACGGGAGACCTTTACAATGAGCAGTTCTTC.

V gene TRBV28 combines with J gene TRBJ2-3; 8 nucleotides match TRBD2. V lost 6 bases and J lost 2; bases outside the gene matches: 10. CDR1 and CDR2 (germline): MDHEN, SYDVKM. CDR3 length: 16 amino acids. The CDR3 region is CASSPSGGGDTDTQYF. The CDR3 DNA reads TGTGCCAGCAGCCCCTCGGGGGGGGGTGACACAGATACGCAGTATTTT. Full variable domain (missing parts from reference TRBV28 and TRBJ2-3): DVKVTQSSRYLVKRTGEKVFLECVQDMDHENMFWYRQDPGLGLRLIYFSYDVKMKEKGDIPEGYSVSREKKERFSLILESASTNQTSMYLCASSPSGGGDTDTQYFGPGTRLTVL.

This clone was observed a few times. This chain links TRBV5-1 with TRBJ2-6; D unclear. Trimming cost V 0 bases and J 0 bases, with 1 base left between them. CDR1 and CDR2 from the germline V gene are SGHRS and YFSETQ. The CDR3 extends over 14 amino acids. The CDR3 loop is CASSLDSGANVLTF. CDR3 DNA: TGCGCCAGCAGCTTGGACTCTGGGGCCAACGTCCTGACTTTC.

The rearrangement links TRBV6-6 to TRBJ2-1; TRBD1 aligns across 10 bases. CDR1 MNHNY and CDR2 SVGAGI come from the germline V gene (reference sequence). The CDR3 spans 16 residues. The trim removed 5 bases at V and 8 bases at J, leaving 12 bases unmatched. CDR3 amino acids: CASSTRDRGEADEQFF. Here the CDR3 DNA reads TGTGCCAGCAGTACACGGGACAGGGGAGAGGCAGATGAGCAGTTCTTC.

V gene TRBV9 combines with J gene TRBJ2-1; 7 nucleotides agree with TRBD1. The ends lost 0 bases at V and 5 bases at J; junction bases unmatched: 8. Germline V lookup: CDR1 SGDLS, CDR2 YYNGEE. The CDR3 has 16 amino acids. CDR3 nucleotide sequence: TGTGCCAGCAGCGTAGCTAGACAGGGCGGTAACAATGAGCAGTTCTTC. It yields the protein CASSVARQGGNNEQFF.

The CDR3 nucleotides read TGTGCCAGCAGCGTACGACGGGCAGGACTCTATGGCTACACCTTC. Translating gives CASSVRRAGLYGYTF. J is TRBJ1-2 and V is TRBV6-2 or TRBV6-3; D remains unclear. Germline lookup yields CDR1 MNHEY and CDR2 SVGEGT. V lost 6 bases, J lost 4 bases, and 18 bases lay in between. There are 15 residues in the CDR3.

In DNA, the CDR3 is TGTGCCAGCAAAACGGGCACTGAAGCTTTCTTT. Its protein is CASKTGTEAFF. This chain connects TRBV6-5 to TRBJ1-1, with D unresolved. This CDR3 region has 11 residues. Germline V gives CDR1 MNHEY, CDR2 SVGAGI. V dropped 7 bases and J dropped 4 bases, with 7 bases sitting between them.

The V call is TRBV7-8, the J call TRBJ1-1; D ambiguous. The germline CDR1 and CDR2 sequences are SGHVS and FQNEAQ. The V end lost 4 bases, the J end lost 6 bases, and 12 bases lay between the germline ends. The CDR3 spans 13 residues. DNA of the CDR3: TGTGCCAGCAGCTATAGCCCGTCATCTGAAGCTTTCTTT. Translation: CASSYSPSSEAFF.

The chain employs TRBV2 and TRBJ2-1, with a weak D call TRBD2 (6 bases). The germline CDR1 and CDR2 sequences are SNHLY and FYNNEI. V dropped 7 bases and J dropped 2 bases, with 15 bases sitting between them. The CDR3 extends over 15 amino acids. This CDR3 reads CASTRGSVAYNEQFF. Here the CDR3 DNA reads TGTGCCAGCACCCGGGGGAGCGTAGCCTACAATGAGCAGTTCTTC.

The J gene is TRBJ2-1, the V gene TRBV5-1; D is tentatively TRBD1 or TRBD2 (5 bases each). V lost 3 bases to trimming and J lost 10 bases, with 14 bases between them. The CDR3 covers 13 residues. Germline V gene sequence: CDR1 SGHRS, CDR2 YFSETQ. CDR3 protein: CASSSGTLGEQFF. The CDR3 nucleotides read TGCGCCAGCAGCTCCGGGACGCTAGGAGAGCAGTTCTTC.

The genes are TRBV2 and TRBJ1-5; the match to TRBD1 covers 9 bases. CDR3 size: 15 residues. Trimming cost V 3 bases and J 5 bases; bases outside gene matches: 5. Per germline, CDR1 SNHLY and CDR2 FYNNEI. Here the CDR3 DNA reads TGTGCCAGCAGTGAGTGGGACAGGGTCGATCAGCCCCAGCATTTT. Translation: CASSEWDRVDQPQHF.

There are a few counts of this clone. The CDR3 region is CSVVLVAGGYSSYEQYF. The CDR3 DNA sequence: TGCAGCGTCGTTCTAGTAGCGGGAGGGTACAGCTCCTACGAGCAGTACTTC. The rearrangement uses TRBV29-1 and TRBJ2-7, with 11 positions matching TRBD2. CDR3 size: 17 residues. CDR1 is SQVTM and CDR2 is ANQGSEA in the germline V gene. J was trimmed by 0 bases and V by 6 bases; bases with no gene match: 13.